The entry below gives a single T cell receptor (beta chain) sequence along with its context. This CDR3 region has 17 residues. V trimming: 5 bases; J trimming: 1 base; junction bases outside the gene matches: 11. Germline V gene sequence: CDR1 MNHEY, CDR2 SVGEGT. TCRdb ran MiXCR on the 5' RACE reads and lists one entry per CDR3 protein. Found here are some 500,000 distinct CDR3 sequences, roughly 21% of them singletons; the top ten hold about 0.91%. The sample originates from a study of identical twins. The data also belong to a second study, concerning T cells expressing NK-cell markers.

This TCR came from a woman younger than 35 in good health. The chain joins TRBV6-2 or TRBV6-3 to TRBJ2-5; 9 positions agree with TRBD2. The sample consisted of CD4+ T cells sorted from blood. CDR3 coding DNA: TGTGCCAGCAGTCGCGTACGAGCGGGAGGAATCCAAGAGACCCAGTACTTC. Translation: CASSRVRAGGIQETQYF.